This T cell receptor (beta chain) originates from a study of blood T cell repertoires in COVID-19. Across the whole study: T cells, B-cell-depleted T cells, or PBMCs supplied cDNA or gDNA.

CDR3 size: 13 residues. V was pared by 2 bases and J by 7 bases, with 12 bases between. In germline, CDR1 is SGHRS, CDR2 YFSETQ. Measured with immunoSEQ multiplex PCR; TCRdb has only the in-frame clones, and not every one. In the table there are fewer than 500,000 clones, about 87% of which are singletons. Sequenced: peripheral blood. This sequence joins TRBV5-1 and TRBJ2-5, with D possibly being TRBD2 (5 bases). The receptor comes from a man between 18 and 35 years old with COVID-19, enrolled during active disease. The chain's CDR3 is CASSLDVAGTQYF. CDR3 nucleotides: TGCGCCAGCAGCTTAGACGTCGCGGGGACCCAGTACTTC.